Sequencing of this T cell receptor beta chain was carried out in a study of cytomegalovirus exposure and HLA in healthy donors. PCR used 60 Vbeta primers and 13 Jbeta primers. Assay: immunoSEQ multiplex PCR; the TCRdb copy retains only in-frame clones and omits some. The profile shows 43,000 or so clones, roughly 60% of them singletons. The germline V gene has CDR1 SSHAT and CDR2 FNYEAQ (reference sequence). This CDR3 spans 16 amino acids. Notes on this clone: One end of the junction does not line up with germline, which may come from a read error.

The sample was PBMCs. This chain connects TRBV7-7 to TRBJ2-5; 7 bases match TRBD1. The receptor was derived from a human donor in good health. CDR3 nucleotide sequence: TGTGCTAGCAGCCTCCGGACAGGAGCCGTCCTTGGGGAGCAGTACTTC. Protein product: CASSLRTGAVLGEQYF.